The rows below give T cell receptor beta chains drawn from one sample of a study of OX40 agonist ivuxolimab in advanced cancers. Clones were sequenced by immunoSEQ multiplex PCR, and TCRdb holds only the in-frame ones, with some missing. The table has approximately 90,000 clones, under 85% seen once; the top ten hold about 3.8%. Sample: CD4+ or CD8+ T cells sorted from blood, taken in a trial of the OX40 agonist ivuxolimab. Source of these receptors: an adult with an advanced solid tumor such as melanoma, head and neck, liver or kidney cancer. Each CDR3 is given with its conserved first and last residue. The D gene is left open where the match is weak.

V gene	D gene	J gene	CDR3 protein
TRBV7-9	TRBD2	TRBJ2-7	CASSPGLAGYEQYF
TRBV7-2	-	TRBJ1-6	CASSLDFSVRNSPLHF
TRBV10-3	TRBD1	TRBJ2-6	CAISAGQDSGANVLTF
TRBV7-9	-	TRBJ1-2	CAVSGTGARRYGYTF
TRBV11-3	-	TRBJ2-7	CASSLRDFGYEQYF
TRBV6-1	TRBD1	TRBJ1-4	CASRSDRGDEKLFF
TRBV7-7	-	TRBJ2-3	CASSLGEASTDTQYF
TRBV27	-	TRBJ2-4	CASSPWGQGLAKNIQYF
TRBV30	-	TRBJ2-2	CAWSRSIGELFF
TRBV2	-	TRBJ2-7	CASSDPLLYEQYF
TRBV6-5	-	TRBJ1-4	CASSRQEGHGEKLFF
TRBV7-2	TRBD1	TRBJ2-7	CASSLDWTGHEQYF
TRBV7-8	TRBD1	TRBJ2-7	CASSSTGVASYEQYF
TRBV6-4	-	TRBJ2-7	CASSEISHEQYF
TRBV7-5	-	TRBJ1-1	CARIVGGTEAFF
TRBV4-2	-	TRBJ1-3	CASSREPTAPNSGNTIYF
TRBV6-5	-	TRBJ1-2	CATREGQGYTF
TRBV28	TRBD1	TRBJ1-1	CASRADRVNTEAFF
TRBV6-1	-	TRBJ2-5	CASRENAAGQETQYF
TRBV9	TRBD2	TRBJ2-5	CASSASGSGETQYF
TRBV7-2	TRBD2	TRBJ2-7	CASSRRGGRGGEQYF
TRBV9	-	TRBJ2-3	CASSVVGSSTDTQYF